This T cell receptor (beta chain) originates from a study of blood T cell repertoires in COVID-19 (dated by TCRdb to about 2020). At the level of the whole study: Samples from collaborators originated in the United States, Italy and Spain and spanned both the acute and convalescent phases of COVID-19. The sample metadata nearly always contained a de-identified subject ID, COVID-19 status, age in years and sex. Where available, HLA class I and class II types were obtained from metadata supplied by the sample provider rather than from assay-based typing. The repertoires were released in a freely available public database meant as a resource for research on the immune response to SARS-CoV-2. The samples were drawn from the first 160 participants of the ongoing ImmuneRACE study and from 1,254 subjects provided by 6 global collaborators. The prospective study material was composed of cDNA or gDNA derived from T cells, B-cell-depleted T cells, or PBMCs. Subjects who had been exposed to COVID-19, were actively infected with it, or had recovered from it provided the deeply sampled blood TCRbeta repertoires that made up the dataset.

General findings and caveats noted by the study authors: The quantity of clinical and demographic metadata differed by source and by participant and was supplied without curation.

There are 14 amino acids in the CDR3, from cysteine to phenylalanine inclusive. Just CDR3 DNA is preserved here, 42 bases in frame from base 1. For CDR1 and CDR2, the germline V gene lists MDHEN and SYDVKM. After removal of 2 bases from V and 3 bases from J, the junction retains 1 base not matched to a gene. One collaborating source in Seattle enrolled patients while the patients were actively infected and followed the patients over time throughout the course of disease. Whole blood was collected in K2EDTA tubes by collaborating institutions according to the institutions' own protocols. Collaborator samples were shipped for TCRbeta analysis as frozen whole blood, isolated PBMCs, or DNA extracted from either sample type. With regard to this clone: Its antigen is currently not known. There are no base qualities to consult, and no much larger clone falls within one base.

The immunoSEQ Assay, a bias-controlled multiplex PCR, was used to amplify TCRbeta CDR3 regions from genomic DNA. Under the source paper's analysis protocol: Within the assay, amplification of reference gene primers was used to estimate how many nucleated cells each sample contained. To quantify the absolute abundance of each unique TCRbeta CDR3 rearrangement, sequence reads were collapsed and filtered. For each sample, productive Simpson clonality was calculated as the square root of Simpson's diversity index across productive rearrangements. What TCRdb holds here is the immuneACCESS table cut down to in-frame rearrangements. Part of the clones is not present; checked against another copy, under half of the missing clones reflect an unresolved V gene, and the others are unexplained. Clone size and the V and J calls come from that table; the DNA yielded D and trimming. This sample has 180,000 or so clones in its table, and about 86% of those were observed once. Approximately 11% of the sample is taken by the ten largest.

The rearrangement joined TRBV28 to TRBJ2-1, with 7 bases in between that match TRBD2. This TCR was recovered from a woman aged 55-75 years with COVID-19, enrolled during active disease. The sequenced material came from peripheral blood. The DNA sequence reads TGTGCCAGCAGTTTAGCGGGAGTCTACAATGAGCAGTTCTTC. It codes for CASSLAGVYNEQFF.